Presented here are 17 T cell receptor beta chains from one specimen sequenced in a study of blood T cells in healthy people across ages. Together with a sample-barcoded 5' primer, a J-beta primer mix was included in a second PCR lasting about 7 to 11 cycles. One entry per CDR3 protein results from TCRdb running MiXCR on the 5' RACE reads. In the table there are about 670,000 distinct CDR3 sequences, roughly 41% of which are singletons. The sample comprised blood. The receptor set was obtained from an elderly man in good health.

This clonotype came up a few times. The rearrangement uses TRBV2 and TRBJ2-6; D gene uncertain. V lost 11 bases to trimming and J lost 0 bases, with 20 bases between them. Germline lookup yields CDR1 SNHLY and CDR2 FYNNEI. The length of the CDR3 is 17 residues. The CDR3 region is CAGIVSYRPSGANVLTF. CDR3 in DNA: TGTGCCGGGATTGTAAGTTACCGCCCCTCTGGGGCCAACGTCCTGACTTTC.

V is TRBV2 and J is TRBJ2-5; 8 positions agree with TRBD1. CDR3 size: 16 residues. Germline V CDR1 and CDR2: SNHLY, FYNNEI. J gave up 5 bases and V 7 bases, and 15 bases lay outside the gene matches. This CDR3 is CASNSAGRGLLETQYF. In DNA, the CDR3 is TGTGCCAGCAACTCCGCCGGCAGGGGGCTGTTGGAGACCCAGTACTTC.

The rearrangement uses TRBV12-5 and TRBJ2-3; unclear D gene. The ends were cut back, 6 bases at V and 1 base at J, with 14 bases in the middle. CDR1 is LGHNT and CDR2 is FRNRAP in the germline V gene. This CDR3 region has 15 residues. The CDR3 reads CASGVGNDGTDTQYF. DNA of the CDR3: TGTGCTAGTGGCGTGGGCAACGATGGCACAGATACGCAGTATTTT.

This CDR3 reads CASSDGGLARETQYF. CDR3 DNA sequence: TGCGCCAGCAGCGACGGGGGACTAGCACGAGAGACCCAGTACTTC. The chain carries TRBV5-1 and TRBJ2-5; 9 bases agree with TRBD2. Germline V gene lookup returns CDR1 SGHRS and CDR2 YFSETQ. The trim removed 4 bases at V and 4 bases at J, leaving 8 bases unmatched. The CDR3 totals 15 residues.

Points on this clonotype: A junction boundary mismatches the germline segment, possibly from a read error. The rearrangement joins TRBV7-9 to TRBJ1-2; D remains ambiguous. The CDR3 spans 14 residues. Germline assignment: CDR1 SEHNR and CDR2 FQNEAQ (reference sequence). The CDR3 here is CAGSLAVGDYGYTF. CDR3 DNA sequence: TGTGCCGGCAGCTTAGCTGTGGGTGACTATGGCTACACCTTC.

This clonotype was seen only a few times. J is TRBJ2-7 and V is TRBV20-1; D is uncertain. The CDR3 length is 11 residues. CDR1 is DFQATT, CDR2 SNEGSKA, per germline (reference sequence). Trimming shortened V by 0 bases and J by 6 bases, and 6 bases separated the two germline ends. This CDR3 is CSARDGPEQYF. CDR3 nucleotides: TGCAGTGCTAGAGACGGCCCCGAGCAGTACTTC.

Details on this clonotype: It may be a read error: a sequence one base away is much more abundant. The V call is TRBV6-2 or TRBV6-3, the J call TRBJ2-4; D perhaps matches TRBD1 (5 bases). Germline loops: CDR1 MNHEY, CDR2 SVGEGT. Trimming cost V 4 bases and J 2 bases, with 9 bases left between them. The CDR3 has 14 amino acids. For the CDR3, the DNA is TGTGCCAGCAGTTTAGGGGTAACCAAAAACATTCAGTACTTC. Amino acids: CASSLGVTKNIQYF.

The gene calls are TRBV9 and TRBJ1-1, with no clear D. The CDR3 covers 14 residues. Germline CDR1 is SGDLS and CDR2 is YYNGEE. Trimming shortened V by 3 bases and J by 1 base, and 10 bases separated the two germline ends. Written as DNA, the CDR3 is TGTGCCAGCAGCGCAGCATGGGAGAACACTGAAGCTTTCTTT. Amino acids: CASSAAWENTEAFF.

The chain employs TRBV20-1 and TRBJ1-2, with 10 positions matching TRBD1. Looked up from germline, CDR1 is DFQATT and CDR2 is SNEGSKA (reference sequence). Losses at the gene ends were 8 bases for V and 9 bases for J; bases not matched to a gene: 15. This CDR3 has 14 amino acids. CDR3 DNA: TGCAGTACTATAGCAACCGGGACAGGGGATAGCTACACCTTC. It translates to CSTIATGTGDSYTF.

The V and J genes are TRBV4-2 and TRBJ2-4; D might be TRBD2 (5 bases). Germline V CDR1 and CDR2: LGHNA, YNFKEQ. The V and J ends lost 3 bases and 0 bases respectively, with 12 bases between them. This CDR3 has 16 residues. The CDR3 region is CASSHGEKLAKNIQYF. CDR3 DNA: TGTGCCAGCAGCCACGGGGAAAAGCTAGCCAAAAACATTCAGTACTTC.

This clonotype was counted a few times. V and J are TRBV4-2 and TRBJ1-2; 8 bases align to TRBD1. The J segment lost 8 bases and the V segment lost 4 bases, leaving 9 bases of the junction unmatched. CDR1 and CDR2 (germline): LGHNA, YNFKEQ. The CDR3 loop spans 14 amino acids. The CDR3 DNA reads TGTGCCAGCAGCCCCAACGACAGGGGAAGGGGCTACACCTTC. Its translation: CASSPNDRGRGYTF.

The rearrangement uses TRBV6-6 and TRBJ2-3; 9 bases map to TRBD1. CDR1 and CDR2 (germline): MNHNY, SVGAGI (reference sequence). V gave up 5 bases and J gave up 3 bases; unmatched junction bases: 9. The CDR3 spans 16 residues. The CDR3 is CASSQNRGRGTDTQYF. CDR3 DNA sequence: TGTGCCAGCAGTCAAAACAGGGGGCGCGGGACAGATACGCAGTATTTT.

The CDR3 reads CASSEYQGGWETQYF. The CDR3 DNA reads TGTGCCAGCAGTGAATATCAGGGGGGTTGGGAGACCCAGTACTTC. The V and J genes are TRBV25-1 and TRBJ2-5, with D maybe TRBD1 (7 bases). This CDR3 spans 15 amino acids. V was clipped by 0 bases and J by 5 bases, with 13 bases between them. CDR1 is MGHDK, CDR2 SYGVNS, per germline. Complete variable domain (other parts from reference TRBV25-1 and TRBJ2-5): EADIYQTPRYLVIGTGKKITLECSQTMGHDKMYWYQQDPGMELHLIHYSYGVNSTEKGDLSSESTVSRIRTEHFPLTLESARPSHTSQYLCASSEYQGGWETQYFGPGTRLLVL.

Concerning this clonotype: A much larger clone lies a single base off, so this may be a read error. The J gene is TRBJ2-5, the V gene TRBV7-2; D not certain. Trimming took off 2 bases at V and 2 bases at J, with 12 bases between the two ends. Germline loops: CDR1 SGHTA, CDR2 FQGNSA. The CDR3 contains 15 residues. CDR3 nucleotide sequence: TGTGCCAGCAGCTTAACGCACAGCCCGCAAGAGACCCAGTACTTC. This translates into CASSLTHSPQETQYF.

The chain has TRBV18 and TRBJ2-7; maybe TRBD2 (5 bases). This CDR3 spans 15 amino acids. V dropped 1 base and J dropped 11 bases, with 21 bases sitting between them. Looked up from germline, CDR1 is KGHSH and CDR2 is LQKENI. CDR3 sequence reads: CASSPQSPDRRTEYF. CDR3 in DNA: TGTGCCAGCTCACCACAAAGTCCTGACCGGAGGACCGAGTACTTC.

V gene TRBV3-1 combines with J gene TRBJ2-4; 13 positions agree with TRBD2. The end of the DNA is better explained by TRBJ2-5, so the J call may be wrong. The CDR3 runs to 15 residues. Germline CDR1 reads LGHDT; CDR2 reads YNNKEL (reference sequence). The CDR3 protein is CASSQKTSGRKTQYF. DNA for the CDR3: TGTGCCAGCAGCCAAAAGACTAGCGGGAGGAAGACCCAGTACTTC.

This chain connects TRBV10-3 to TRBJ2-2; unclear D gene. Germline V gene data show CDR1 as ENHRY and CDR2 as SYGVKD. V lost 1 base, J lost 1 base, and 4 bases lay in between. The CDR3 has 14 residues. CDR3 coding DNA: TGTGCCATCAGTGAGTGGGGGAACACCGGGGAGCTGTTTTTT. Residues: CAISEWGNTGELFF.